One sample yielded the 27 T cell receptor beta chains listed below, sequenced in a study of CD4+ T cells in melanoma. Generated by immunoSEQ multiplex PCR, the TCRdb table keeps only in-frame clones and is missing some. The sample lists roughly 140,000 clones, around nine tenths occurring once. These receptors were obtained from a human donor with melanoma.

This clone was observed a few times. This chain connects TRBV27 to TRBJ1-6, with unresolved D. Per the germline V gene, CDR1 is MNHEY and CDR2 is SMNVEV (reference sequence). The length of the CDR3 is 15 residues. V was cut by 3 bases and J by 17 bases, with 23 bases left in between. The CDR3 here is CASSLVSPSLTRVHF. Here the CDR3 DNA reads TGTGCCAGCAGTTTGGTTTCTCCTTCGCTCACTAGGGTCCACTTT.

The rearrangement links TRBV7-2 to TRBJ2-7, with 13 bases matching TRBD2. The V gene end was trimmed by 3 bases and the J gene end by 4 bases; junction bases not matched to a gene: 6. This CDR3 has 16 residues. Germline assignment: CDR1 SGHTA and CDR2 FQGNSA. The CDR3 coding sequence is TGTGCCAGCAGCTTCGGGACTAGCGGGGAACCTTACGAGCAGTACTTC. Residues: CASSFGTSGEPYEQYF.

The V call is TRBV7-9, the J call TRBJ2-3; TRBD2 matches at 14 bases. V gave up 5 bases and J gave up 4 bases; unmatched junction bases: 5. The CDR3 has 16 amino acids. The germline V gene has CDR1 SEHNR and CDR2 FQNEAQ (reference sequence). The CDR3 protein is CASSGGLAGVADTQYF. The CDR3 DNA reads as TGTGCCAGCAGCGGGGGACTAGCGGGGGTGGCAGATACGCAGTATTTT.

This chain links TRBV5-1 with TRBJ2-1; 8 bases agree with TRBD2. CDR1 is SGHRS and CDR2 is YFSETQ in the germline V gene. With 1 base clipped from V and 9 bases from J, the junction kept 9 bases outside the gene matches. The CDR3 contains 15 residues. The CDR3 reads CASSLRAGGVGEQFF. Here the CDR3 DNA reads TGCGCCAGCAGCTTGCGGGCCGGGGGGGTTGGTGAGCAGTTCTTC.

The V call is TRBV29-1, the J call TRBJ2-5; D is possibly TRBD1 (5 bases). This CDR3 has 11 amino acids. Germline CDR1 reads SQVTM; CDR2 reads ANQGSEA. Trimming stripped 5 bases from V and 5 bases from J, with 9 bases between. The CDR3 protein is CSVSYRETQYF. The DNA for the CDR3 is TGCAGCGTTTCCTACAGGGAGACCCAGTACTTC.

The V call is TRBV18, the J call TRBJ1-2, with D possibly being TRBD1 (5 bases). Trimming left V 2 bases short and J 8 bases short, with 12 bases between. The CDR3 runs 13 residues. Germline V gene sequence: CDR1 KGHSH, CDR2 LQKENI. CDR3 sequence: CASSPAQGNGYTF. In nucleotides, the CDR3 is TGTGCCAGCTCACCAGCGCAGGGTAACGGCTACACCTTC.

The chain uses TRBV6-5 and TRBJ2-2; D is ambiguous. Looked up from germline, CDR1 is MNHEY and CDR2 is SVGAGI. The CDR3 consists of 14 residues. V lost 5 bases to trimming and J lost 0 bases, with 7 bases between them. CDR3 sequence (DNA): TGTGCCAGCAGTAAAGTATCGAACACCGGGGAGCTGTTTTTT. Its protein is CASSKVSNTGELFF.

The CDR3 bases are TGTGCCAGCAGTGAAAGCGAGATCAATGAGCAGTTCTTC. It specifies CASSESEINEQFF. J is TRBJ2-1 and V is TRBV6-1; no firm D call. CDR1 and CDR2 from the germline V gene are MNHNS and SASEGT. CDR3 length equals 13 residues. V lost 2 bases to trimming and J lost 6 bases, with 8 bases between them.

This clone was found a few times. This chain connects TRBV6-1 to TRBJ2-1, with 7 bases lining up with TRBD2. The V gene end was trimmed by 1 base and the J gene end by 9 bases; junction bases not matched to a gene: 3. The CDR3 is made up of 13 amino acids. Germline V gene lookup returns CDR1 MNHNS and CDR2 SASEGT. The CDR3 is CASSEVTGGEQFF. The CDR3 DNA reads TGTGCCAGCAGTGAAGTAACGGGAGGTGAGCAGTTCTTC.

The chain uses TRBV5-1 and TRBJ2-7; possibly TRBD1 for D (6 bases). CDR1 SGHRS and CDR2 YFSETQ come from the germline V gene. The CDR3 has 13 residues. V was clipped by 1 base and J by 6 bases, with 11 bases between them. The CDR3 loop reads CASSLNTGLEQYF. The CDR3 nucleotides are TGCGCCAGCAGCTTGAATACAGGGCTCGAGCAGTACTTC. Based on the CDR3 plus reference TRBV5-1 and TRBJ2-7, the full variable domain is KAGVTQTPRYLIKTRGQQVTLSCSPISGHRSVSWYQQTPGQGLQFLFEYFSETQRNKGNFPGRFSGRQFSNSRSEMNVSTLELGDSALYLCASSLNTGLEQYFGPGTRLTVT.

J is TRBJ1-2 and V is TRBV6-1, with D possibly TRBD1 on 5 matching bases. Germline CDR1 reads MNHNS; CDR2 reads SASEGT. The CDR3 is 14 amino acids. The V and J ends lost 1 base and 7 bases respectively, with 13 bases between them. The CDR3 region is CASSEGLGPPGYTF. DNA for the CDR3: TGTGCCAGCAGTGAAGGGTTGGGGCCGCCTGGCTACACCTTC.

This sequence joins TRBV10-3 and TRBJ2-7, with TRBD2 identical over 9 bases. The CDR3 length is 16 residues. V was pared by 2 bases and J by 0 bases, with 5 bases of the junction left unmatched. Germline V gene data show CDR1 as ENHRY and CDR2 as SYGVKD. CDR3 coding DNA: TGTGCCATCAGTGAGGGCGGGGGGGCAAGCTCCTACGAGCAGTACTTC. This encodes CAISEGGGASSYEQYF.

V usage is TRBV30 and J usage is TRBJ2-6; D remains unclear. The CDR3 length is 13 residues. Trimming stripped 4 bases from V and 1 base from J, with 5 bases between. Germline CDR1 GTSNPN, CDR2 SVGIG (reference sequence). The CDR3, as DNA: TGTGCCTGGACTACTTCTGGGGCCAACGTCCTGACTTTC. Amino acid sequence: CAWTTSGANVLTF.

The chain links TRBV13 to TRBJ2-5; 10 bases fit TRBD2. The CDR3 length is 15 residues. With V trimmed by 2 bases and J by 3 bases, 3 bases remained unmatched. CDR1 and CDR2 from the germline V gene are PRHDT and FYEKMQ (reference sequence). Written as DNA, the CDR3 is TGTGCCAGCAGCTTACGAAGCGGGGGGGAAGAGACCCAGTACTTC. Its translation: CASSLRSGGEETQYF.

The chain joins TRBV7-9 to TRBJ1-2; 7 bases line up with TRBD1. This CDR3 has 16 residues. Germline values: CDR1 SEHNR, CDR2 FQNEAQ (reference sequence). V lost 4 bases, J lost 4 bases, and 12 bases stayed unmatched. DNA of the CDR3: TGTGCCAGCAGCTCAGGGGCAGGACAGGAGCTCTATGGCTACACCTTC. Translation: CASSSGAGQELYGYTF.

The rearrangement links TRBV5-4 to TRBJ1-2; D remains unclear. This CDR3 has 12 residues. V lost 0 bases and J 10 bases, leaving 10 bases between the germline ends. Germline V CDR1 and CDR2: SGHNT, YYREEE (reference sequence). DNA of the CDR3: TGTGCCAGCAGCTTGGTAGGCAGAAACTACACCTTC. Encoded protein: CASSLVGRNYTF.

This clone came up a few times. J is TRBJ2-3 and V is TRBV7-3; D gene unclear. CDR3 length equals 13 residues. Germline V gives CDR1 SGHTA, CDR2 FQGTGA. With 2 bases removed from V and 2 bases from J, the gap between germline ends came to 5 bases. The CDR3 is CASSLVVTDTQYF. CDR3 in DNA: TGTGCCAGCAGCTTAGTGGTCACAGATACGCAGTATTTT. The full variable domain, completed using reference TRBV7-3 and TRBJ2-3, is GAGVSQTPSNKVTEKGKYVELRCDPISGHTALYWYRQSLGQGPEFLIYFQGTGAADDSGLPNDRFFAVRPEGSVSTLKIQRTERGDSAVYLCASSLVVTDTQYFGPGTRLTVL.

The rearrangement joins TRBV13 to TRBJ2-5, with 13 nucleotides matching TRBD2. J lost 4 bases, V lost 6 bases, and 8 bases had no gene match. The CDR3 is 16 residues long. The V gene's germline CDR1 is PRHDT and CDR2 FYEKMQ (reference sequence). CDR3 region: CASRVGLAGEGETQYF. The CDR3 DNA sequence: TGTGCCAGCAGAGTTGGACTAGCGGGGGAGGGAGAGACCCAGTACTTC.

This chain joins TRBV9 and TRBJ1-2; TRBD1 aligns across 7 bases. The germline V gene encodes CDR1 SGDLS and CDR2 YYNGEE. Losses at the gene ends were 4 bases for V and 4 bases for J; bases not matched to a gene: 16. The CDR3 length is 17 residues. This CDR3 is CASSREDRAGWGYGYTF. For the CDR3, the DNA is TGTGCCAGCAGCCGAGAAGACAGGGCGGGGTGGGGCTATGGCTACACCTTC.

This chain connects TRBV9 to TRBJ1-4; tentatively, D is TRBD1 (6 bases). In germline, CDR1 is SGDLS, CDR2 YYNGEE. The CDR3 loop spans 17 amino acids. V lost 3 bases, J lost 8 bases, and 23 bases lay in between. The CDR3 coding sequence is TGTGCCAGCAGCGCCCTCGAGGGGGGGGGCGCGAGGGAAAAACTGTTTTTT. It yields the protein CASSALEGGGAREKLFF.

CDR3 amino acids: CASSPRGGSEAFF. The CDR3 nucleotides read TGCGCCAGCAGCCCCCGGGGAGGATCTGAAGCTTTCTTT. This rearrangement joins TRBV5-1 to TRBJ1-1; D not resolved. The CDR3 extends over 13 amino acids. V was clipped by 4 bases and J by 6 bases, with 13 bases between them. Germline V CDR1 and CDR2: SGHRS, YFSETQ.

The V gene is TRBV2, the J gene TRBJ2-5; perhaps TRBD1 as D (5 bases). CDR1 and CDR2 from the germline V gene are SNHLY and FYNNEI. This CDR3 is 14 amino acids long. The V gene lost 6 bases and the J gene lost 2 bases, with 13 bases spanning the gap. The CDR3 protein is CASSSLTVQETQYF. CDR3 sequence (DNA): TGTGCCAGCAGCTCTCTGACAGTACAAGAGACCCAGTACTTC.

The chain couples TRBV6-6 to TRBJ1-1; TRBD1 aligns across 9 bases. CDR1 and CDR2 (germline): MNHNY, SVGAGI (reference sequence). The junction had 9 bases not matched to a gene; V was cut back by 4 bases and J by 9 bases. The CDR3 sequence is 14 residues long. Here the CDR3 reads CASSSTGGEGKAFF. CDR3 DNA: TGTGCCAGCAGTTCGACAGGGGGTGAAGGAAAAGCTTTCTTT.

V gene TRBV5-4 combines with J gene TRBJ1-2, with D perhaps matching TRBD1 (5 bases). The CDR3 loop spans 16 amino acids. Per the germline V gene, CDR1 is SGHNT and CDR2 is YYREEE (reference sequence). Trimming removed 3 bases from V and 2 bases from J, with 17 bases in between. The CDR3 reads CASSWDPGGVNYGYTF. CDR3 nucleotide sequence: TGTGCCAGCAGCTGGGACCCCGGGGGGGTAAACTATGGCTACACCTTC.

The chain combines TRBV19 with TRBJ1-5, with 7 bases matching TRBD1. Losses at the gene ends were 5 bases for V and 0 bases for J; bases not matched to a gene: 7. Germline V gene sequence: CDR1 LNHDA, CDR2 SQIVND (reference sequence). This CDR3 has 16 amino acids. CDR3 DNA: TGTGCCAGTAGTGGGAAGACAGGGTATAGCAATCAGCCCCAGCATTTT. Translating gives CASSGKTGYSNQPQHF.

V is TRBV7-2 and J is TRBJ1-1; D is possibly TRBD1 (6 bases). The CDR3 length is 13 residues. V was pared by 2 bases and J by 8 bases, with 12 bases between. Germline V gene data show CDR1 as SGHTA and CDR2 as FQGNSA. CDR3 in amino acids: CASSLRGQFEAFF. The DNA for the CDR3 is TGTGCCAGCAGCTTACGAGGACAGTTCGAAGCTTTCTTT.

The chain carries TRBV6-5 and TRBJ1-2, with a tentative D call TRBD1 (5 bases). V lost 6 bases and J lost 0, with 8 bases in between. CDR1 and CDR2 from the germline V gene are MNHEY and SVGAGI. The CDR3 contains 13 residues. The CDR3 loop reads CASRLTANYGYTF. The CDR3 DNA sequence: TGTGCCAGCAGATTGACAGCTAACTATGGCTACACCTTC.